What follows are 22 T cell receptor beta chains derived from one specimen sequenced in a study of T-cell reconstitution after alpha-beta-depleted transplantation in children. TCRbeta library construction was performed incorporating unique molecular identifiers. MiXCR, applied by TCRdb to the PCR reads, yields one record per CDR3 protein. The sample contains about 980,000 distinct CDR3 sequences, less than 30% of which appear only once. This material consisted of PBMCs, mostly from graft donor cells, taken 360 days after TCRalphabeta/CD19-depleted stem cell transplant. All receptors derive from a boy less than two years old who had a stem cell transplant for SCID, so the T cells may come from the graft donor.

Only a few counts were recorded for this clonotype. The genes are TRBV7-2 and TRBJ2-5; no definite D call. Germline V lookup: CDR1 SGHTA, CDR2 FQGNSA. The CDR3 runs 13 residues. V was trimmed by 1 base and J by 5 bases, leaving 8 bases between them. CDR3 amino acids: CASSLGWPETQYF. In nucleotides, the CDR3 is TGTGCCAGCAGCTTAGGGTGGCCGGAGACCCAGTACTTC.

The chain combines TRBV12-3 or TRBV12-4 with TRBJ1-1, with TRBD1 as a possible D gene (5 bases). V was clipped by 4 bases and J by 3 bases, with 9 bases between them. The CDR3 is 13 amino acids. Here the CDR3 reads CASSSTAHTEAFF. CDR3 DNA sequence: TGTGCCAGCAGTTCGACAGCTCACACTGAAGCTTTCTTT.

This clonotype has a count of ten or more. The rearrangement links TRBV29-1 to TRBJ2-4, with D uncertain. V dropped 5 bases and J dropped 8 bases, with 19 bases sitting between them. CDR3 length equals 14 residues. The germline gives CDR1 SQVTM, CDR2 ANQGSEA. DNA for the CDR3: TGCAGCGTTCGATCGGCTCTTCCTGCGGACATTCAGTACTTC. Protein sequence: CSVRSALPADIQYF.

The chain links TRBV2 to TRBJ2-1, with D possibly being TRBD1 or TRBD2 (5 bases each). Trimming took 9 bases from V and 4 from J, leaving 19 bases between them. CDR1 and CDR2 (germline): SNHLY, FYNNEI. CDR3 length equals 15 residues. The CDR3, as DNA: TGTGCCAGTGTCCGGGACGCCCGAGTATACAATGAGCAGTTCTTC. Translated, it gives CASVRDARVYNEQFF.

The chain recombines TRBV12-3 or TRBV12-4 with TRBJ2-7, with D hard to call. V was pared by 0 bases and J by 4 bases, with 10 bases between. The CDR3 covers 14 residues. The CDR3 DNA is TGTGCCAGCAGTTTAGCAAGGGCCCCTTACGAGCAGTACTTC. Its protein product is CASSLARAPYEQYF.

This clonotype has more than one count but fewer than ten. The chain recombines TRBV6-1 with TRBJ2-2, with 10 bases aligning to TRBD1. V lost 9 bases to trimming and J lost 7 bases; unmatched junction nucleotides: 11. CDR3 length: 15 amino acids. Germline V CDR1 and CDR2: MNHNS, SASEGT. The CDR3 coding sequence is TGTGCCAGTACCCGACAGGGGGCGCGGGGCGGGGAGCTGTTTTTT. It codes for CASTRQGARGGELFF.

The chain uses TRBV12-3 or TRBV12-4 and TRBJ1-4; D uncertain. The CDR3 sequence is 16 residues long. With 3 bases removed from V and 4 bases from J, the gap between germline ends came to 15 bases. The CDR3 DNA reads as TGTGCCAGCAGTTTTTCGGGGATAGCAGATAATGAAAAACTGTTTTTT. The encoded protein is CASSFSGIADNEKLFF.

The table lists this clonotype with a few counts. The CDR3 DNA follows: TGTGCCAGCAGTTTTCGGCGGGGGACCTACAATGAGCAGTTCTTC. Its translation is CASSFRRGTYNEQFF. The rearrangement joins TRBV28 to TRBJ2-1; 7 bases fit TRBD2. The CDR3 extends over 15 amino acids. The V gene end was trimmed by 3 bases and the J gene end by 2 bases; junction bases not matched to a gene: 4. Germline CDR1 is MDHEN and CDR2 is SYDVKM.

V is TRBV20-1 and J is TRBJ2-7; D possibly matches TRBD1 or TRBD2 (5 bases each). Trimming left V 0 bases short and J 2 bases short, with 17 bases between. There are 16 residues in the CDR3. CDR1 and CDR2 (germline): DFQATT, SNEGSKA (reference sequence). This chain's CDR3 is CSARDPRVGDPYEQYF. The CDR3 nucleotides read TGCAGTGCTAGAGATCCCCGGGTTGGGGACCCCTACGAGCAGTACTTC.

The rearrangement joins TRBV6-1 to TRBJ2-1, with TRBD1 matching 7 bases. The V segment lost 7 bases and the J segment 5 bases; nucleotides outside the gene matches: 11. The CDR3 sequence is 15 residues long. Per the germline V gene, CDR1 is MNHNS and CDR2 is SASEGT. The CDR3 nucleotides are TGTGCCAGCATCCCCGCCTGGGACAGAGACAATGAGCAGTTCTTC. This codes for CASIPAWDRDNEQFF.

At least ten counts were recorded for this clonotype. The J gene is TRBJ2-1, the V gene TRBV5-5; D may be TRBD2 (5 bases). Germline values: CDR1 SGHKS, CDR2 YYEKEE (reference sequence). Trimming took 6 bases from V and 0 from J, leaving 16 bases between them. CDR3 length: 16 amino acids. In DNA form, the CDR3 reads TGTGCCAGCATCCTGGGATCTGGGAGCTCCTACAATGAGCAGTTCTTC. Translated, it gives CASILGSGSSYNEQFF.

This clonotype was seen a handful of times. The chain employs TRBV20-1 and TRBJ2-7; TRBD1 aligns across 9 bases. This CDR3 comprises 15 residues. The trim removed 3 bases at V and 1 base at J, leaving 7 bases unmatched. Looked up from germline, CDR1 is DFQATT and CDR2 is SNEGSKA (reference sequence). This chain's CDR3 is CSASPIDRGSYEQYF. CDR3 DNA: TGCAGTGCTAGCCCTATTGACAGGGGGTCCTACGAGCAGTACTTC.

This clonotype has more than one count but fewer than ten. This chain joins TRBV5-1 and TRBJ1-1; maybe TRBD1 (6 bases). The V gene's germline CDR1 is SGHRS and CDR2 YFSETQ. With 1 base removed from V and 0 bases from J, the gap between germline ends came to 19 bases. The CDR3 runs 18 residues. Written as DNA, the CDR3 is TGCGCCAGCAGCTTGTATCTCAGGGGAGGGAGAATGAACACTGAAGCTTTCTTT. This encodes CASSLYLRGGRMNTEAFF.

This clonotype has more than one count but fewer than ten. The rearrangement joins TRBV12-3 or TRBV12-4 to TRBJ2-7; 7 nucleotides align to TRBD2. Germline trimming cut 5 bases from V and 7 bases from J; bases unmatched to any gene: 17. This CDR3 contains 16 residues. CDR3 DNA sequence: TGTGCCAGCAGTGACGTCCGGGGACTAAAACCCTTGGAGCAGTACTTC. It codes for CASSDVRGLKPLEQYF.

The rearrangement joins TRBV2 to TRBJ1-5; a possible D gene is TRBD1 (5 bases). This CDR3 comprises 17 residues. CDR1 and CDR2 (germline): SNHLY, FYNNEI. Trimming took off 2 bases at V and 0 bases at J, with 14 bases between the two ends. The CDR3 is CASSEIGALYSNQPQHF. Here the CDR3 DNA reads TGTGCCAGCAGTGAAATAGGGGCCCTATATAGCAATCAGCCCCAGCATTTT.

This clonotype was seen only a few times. The CDR3 DNA reads TGTGCCAGCAAGTGGCAGGGGGGTAGAGAGCAGTACTTC. Translated, it gives CASKWQGGREQYF. V gene TRBV28 combines with J gene TRBJ2-7; perhaps TRBD1 as D (7 bases). The CDR3 has 13 amino acids. With 7 bases removed from V and 7 bases from J, the gap between germline ends came to 17 bases. Looked up from germline, CDR1 is MDHEN and CDR2 is SYDVKM.

This clonotype showed up many times. This chain links TRBV5-1 with TRBJ1-1; unclear D gene. The germline CDR1 and CDR2 sequences are SGHRS and YFSETQ. This CDR3 comprises 12 residues. V lost 8 bases to trimming and J lost 1 base, with 9 bases between them. The CDR3 reads CASSHGNTEAFF. The DNA of the CDR3 is TGCGCCAGTTCACACGGGAACACTGAAGCTTTCTTT.

The V gene is TRBV18, the J gene TRBJ2-3; D is unresolved. Germline CDR1 KGHSH, CDR2 LQKENI. Trimming left V 2 bases short and J 9 bases short, with 15 bases between. CDR3 size: 14 residues. The CDR3 DNA is TGTGCCAGCTCACCAGGAGTTAATACGGCCACGCAGTATTTT. Protein sequence: CASSPGVNTATQYF.

This clonotype was seen a few times. The chain has TRBV24-1 and TRBJ2-1, with 11 bases identical to TRBD1. The germline CDR1 and CDR2 sequences are KGHDR and SFDVKD. The CDR3 covers 17 residues. The J segment lost 8 bases and the V segment lost 6 bases, leaving 14 bases of the junction unmatched. CDR3 in DNA: TGTGCCACCAGTCGGTCCAGGGGGACAGGGGGTCGGGATGAGCAGTTCTTC. Its translation: CATSRSRGTGGRDEQFF.

This clonotype was detected many times. This rearrangement joins TRBV4-2 to TRBJ2-7; 10 bases agree with TRBD2. This CDR3 region has 14 residues. Trimming removed 4 bases from V and 5 bases from J; junction bases left unmatched: 5. The germline V gene encodes CDR1 LGHNA and CDR2 YNFKEQ. The CDR3 coding sequence is TGTGCCAGCAGCCGAACCGGGACTAGCGACGAGCAGTACTTC. Translated: CASSRTGTSDEQYF.

This chain connects TRBV24-1 to TRBJ2-2; TRBD1 might be the D (5 bases). Trimming shortened V by 5 bases and J by 2 bases, and 14 bases separated the two germline ends. Germline assignment: CDR1 KGHDR and CDR2 SFDVKD. This CDR3 is built from 16 residues. CDR3 sequence: CATSVRQPKNTGELFF. The CDR3 coding sequence is TGTGCCACCAGTGTTAGACAGCCTAAAAACACCGGGGAGCTGTTTTTT.

The table lists this clonotype with a few counts. This chain joins TRBV28 and TRBJ1-5; 7 positions match TRBD1. The germline V gene has CDR1 MDHEN and CDR2 SYDVKM. V was pared by 7 bases and J by 2 bases, with 8 bases of the junction left unmatched. This CDR3 contains 15 residues. This chain's CDR3 is CASTLGGQGNQPQHF. The CDR3 coding sequence is TGTGCCAGCACTCTGGGAGGACAGGGCAATCAGCCCCAGCATTTT.